This T cell receptor beta chain was identified during a study of cytomegalovirus exposure and HLA in healthy donors. The overall study: Ancestry clustering placed more than 80% of roughly 410 genotyped donors in the Caucasian-associated cluster.

The CDR3 is made up of 14 amino acids. V lost 5 bases and J 0 bases, leaving 10 bases between the germline ends. Germline values: CDR1 SEHNR, CDR2 FQNEAQ (reference sequence). PCR employed 60 Vbeta and 13 Jbeta primers. Assay: immunoSEQ multiplex PCR; the TCRdb copy retains only in-frame clones and omits some. The sample holds about 150,000 clones, 80% seen once. Turning to this clone: The target antigen is unknown.

General study findings and limits: Across donors, sequencing depth was assumed by presence/absence analyses to be roughly uniform. Later analysis indicated greater clonal expansion among HLA-associated TCR beta chains than among equally common other chains. An apparent linkage of common viral pathogens to several of the most significant clusters emerged in a later analysis.

Sequenced material: PBMCs. The J gene is TRBJ1-2, the V gene TRBV7-9; possible D gene TRBD1, 5 bases. This clonotype was sampled from a male donor in good health and CMV-seropositive. CDR3 sequence reads: CASSPRQTNYGYTF. The CDR3 DNA is TGTGCCAGCAGCCCCCGACAGACTAACTATGGCTACACCTTC. Variable domain in full (rest from reference TRBV7-9 and TRBJ1-2): DTGVSQNPRHKITKRGQNVTFRCDPISEHNRLYWYRQTLGQGPEFLTYFQNEAQLEKSRLLSDRFSAERPKGSFSTLEIQRTEQGDSAMYLCASSPRQTNYGYTFGSGTRLTVV.